This TCR beta chain is from a study of blood T cell repertoires in COVID-19. Looking at the study overall: Some COVID-19 samples were acute and others convalescent; all came from the United States, Italy and Spain. The cDNA or gDNA used as material had been derived from T cells, B-cell-depleted T cells, or PBMCs.

The table came from immunoSEQ multiplex PCR; TCRdb's copy has only in-frame clones and leaves some out. The sample has about 200,000 clones; 90% to 95% are singletons. This CDR3 is 13 amino acids long. The V and J ends lost 1 base and 2 bases respectively, with 6 bases between them. The rearrangement joins TRBV5-3 to TRBJ1-2; unclear D gene. TRBV5-3 is recorded as an ORF, its role being uncertain. This TCR was sampled from a man aged 25 to 45 with acute or convalescent COVID-19. The sample taken for sequencing was peripheral blood. The CDR3 bases are TGTGCCAGAAGCTTGCACAGAAACTATGGCTACACCTTC. Translation gives CARSLHRNYGYTF.